The 27 T cell receptor beta chains below all came from one sample that was sequenced in a study of blood T cells in healthy people across ages. Using a J-beta primer mix together with a sample-barcoded 5' primer, a second PCR was run for roughly 6 to 12 cycles. TCRdb reprocessed the 5' RACE reads via MiXCR and lists one record per CDR3 protein. The sample shows about 1.4 million distinct CDR3 sequences, roughly 64% of them seen only once. Sequencing input: blood. These TCRs come from a man aged 18 to 29 in good health.

The chain employs TRBV28 and TRBJ1-1; D perhaps matches TRBD1 (6 bases). CDR3 length equals 16 residues. Germline V gene sequence: CDR1 MDHEN, CDR2 SYDVKM. Trimming left V 6 bases short and J 1 base short, with 18 bases between. CDR3: CASRETGGSRNTEAFF. The CDR3 nucleotides are TGTGCCAGCAGGGAAACGGGGGGCTCAAGGAACACTGAAGCTTTCTTT.

The chain is built from TRBV10-3 and TRBJ2-7; D is possibly TRBD2 (5 bases). Germline V lookup: CDR1 ENHRY, CDR2 SYGVKD. CDR3 length: 12 residues. V shed 6 bases and J shed 6 bases, with 12 bases lying between them. In DNA form, the CDR3 reads TGTGCCATCAGGAGGCCGGGGAGCGAGCAGTACTTC. Amino acids: CAIRRPGSEQYF.

The genes are TRBV28 and TRBJ1-4, with TRBD1 matching over 8 bases. Germline values: CDR1 MDHEN, CDR2 SYDVKM. Trimming cost V 6 bases and J 8 bases; bases outside gene matches: 14. This CDR3 has 16 residues. The CDR3 nucleotides are TGTGCCAGCAGCCTCCTCGTAGGACAGGGAGGCGAAAAACTGTTTTTT. Amino acid sequence: CASSLLVGQGGEKLFF. Filled out from reference TRBV28 and TRBJ1-4, the complete variable domain reads DVKVTQSSRYLVKRTGEKVFLECVQDMDHENMFWYRQDPGLGLRLIYFSYDVKMKEKGDIPEGYSVSREKKERFSLILESASTNQTSMYLCASSLLVGQGGEKLFFGSGTQLSVL.

This chain joins TRBV20-1 and TRBJ2-1; a possible D gene is TRBD2 (5 bases). The length of the CDR3 is 14 residues. Germline CDR1 reads DFQATT; CDR2 reads SNEGSKA (reference sequence). V was trimmed by 3 bases and J by 1 base, leaving 10 bases between them. CDR3 nucleotides: TGCAGTGCTAGGAGGGCGGCTTCCTACAATGAGCAGTTCTTC. Protein product: CSARRAASYNEQFF.

This chain uses TRBV7-6 with TRBJ2-4; possible D gene TRBD1, 5 bases. The J call may be incorrect, as the DNA end agrees better with TRBJ2-7. The CDR3 is 13 amino acids. Germline loops: CDR1 SGHVS, CDR2 FNYEAQ. The CDR3 coding sequence is TGTGCCAGCAGCCCCAGGACAAAAGACGAGCAGTACTTC. Protein product: CASSPRTKDEQYF.

This clonotype has just one count. This CDR3 reads CSADGQGVNQPQHF. CDR3 coding DNA: TGCAGTGCTGACGGACAGGGGGTTAATCAGCCCCAGCATTTT. This chain connects TRBV20-1 to TRBJ1-5, with TRBD1 matching over 10 bases. Germline CDR1 DFQATT, CDR2 SNEGSKA (reference sequence). After removal of 5 bases from V and 4 bases from J, the junction contained 5 bases not matched to a gene. There are 14 residues in the CDR3.

V gene TRBV4-2 combines with J gene TRBJ1-5; D is perhaps TRBD1 (6 bases). Trimming took 0 bases from V and 11 from J, leaving 23 bases between them. The CDR3 length is 17 residues. CDR1 LGHNA and CDR2 YNFKEQ come from the germline V gene. CDR3 amino acids: CASSQETPQGRIWTQHF. In DNA, the CDR3 is TGTGCCAGCAGCCAAGAGACCCCCCAGGGGCGGATTTGGACCCAGCATTTT.

This chain uses TRBV9 with TRBJ2-1, with 9 bases matching TRBD1. Germline V gene data show CDR1 as SGDLS and CDR2 as YYNGEE. J gave up 8 bases and V 0 bases, and 9 bases lay outside the gene matches. CDR3 length equals 16 residues. CDR3 amino acids: CASSVDHPGQGYEQFF. The CDR3 DNA reads as TGTGCCAGCAGCGTAGACCATCCGGGACAGGGATATGAGCAGTTCTTC.

The rearrangement uses TRBV10-3 and TRBJ2-5, with 7 bases that match TRBD1. CDR1 ENHRY and CDR2 SYGVKD come from the germline V gene. After removal of 6 bases from V and 4 bases from J, the junction contained 17 bases not matched to a gene. This CDR3 has 17 amino acids. The DNA of the CDR3 is TGTGCCATCAGCGACCTTCCCCGGGACAGAGATTTAGAGACCCAGTACTTC. This codes for CAISDLPRDRDLETQYF.

This clonotype appeared a few times. The chain carries TRBV5-1 and TRBJ1-2; D possibly corresponds to TRBD1 (5 bases). Germline V lookup: CDR1 SGHRS, CDR2 YFSETQ. The germline V and J ends were trimmed by 8 bases and 10 bases, with 15 bases remaining between them. This CDR3 is 11 amino acids long. CDR3 residues: CASTRGADYTF. In DNA, the CDR3 is TGCGCCAGTACACGTGGGGCAGACTACACCTTC.

This clonotype was observed a single time. The chain recombines TRBV20-1 with TRBJ2-5; D is uncertain. This CDR3 region has 18 residues. Germline assignment: CDR1 DFQATT and CDR2 SNEGSKA (reference sequence). Trimming cost V 3 bases and J 1 base, with 24 bases left between them. This chain's CDR3 is CSASGSELGLRGQETQYF. CDR3 bases: TGCAGTGCTAGTGGCTCTGAGTTGGGCCTAAGAGGCCAAGAGACCCAGTACTTC.

This clonotype turned up a few times. V and J are TRBV28 and TRBJ2-7, with 9 bases aligning to TRBD1. The CDR3 loop spans 14 amino acids. V was clipped by 7 bases and J by 4 bases; unmatched bases: 8. Looked up from germline, CDR1 is MDHEN and CDR2 is SYDVKM. CDR3 in DNA: TGTGCCAGCACCTCCCGGGACAGGGTTTACGAGCAGTACTTC. Protein: CASTSRDRVYEQYF.

The gene calls are TRBV6-6 and TRBJ2-4; D gene unclear. CDR3 length: 11 amino acids. Looked up from germline, CDR1 is MNHNY and CDR2 is SVGAGI (reference sequence). Between the trimmed V and J ends, which lost 7 bases and 4 bases, there was a span of 5 bases. The CDR3 bases are TGTGCCAGCACCTCTAAAAACATTCAGTACTTC. It is translated as CASTSKNIQYF.

The chain carries TRBV20-1 and TRBJ2-3, with no clear D. The germline V gene has CDR1 DFQATT and CDR2 SNEGSKA (reference sequence). The CDR3 is 13 amino acids. With 5 bases removed from V and 1 base from J, the gap between germline ends came to 10 bases. CDR3 coding DNA: TGCAGTGCTGCCCTTGGGGGCACAGATACGCAGTATTTT. The encoded protein is CSAALGGTDTQYF.

The genes are TRBV7-8 and TRBJ1-1; 7 nucleotides agree with TRBD1. CDR1 and CDR2 (germline): SGHVS, FQNEAQ. CDR3 length: 15 amino acids. V shed 4 bases and J 4 bases; nucleotides not matched to a gene: 9. CDR3 amino acids: CASSSSTGSGTEAFF. CDR3 sequence (DNA): TGTGCCAGCAGCTCCTCGACAGGGAGCGGCACTGAAGCTTTCTTT.

This chain links TRBV4-1 with TRBJ2-7; no firm D call. The CDR3 consists of 14 residues. Germline CDR1 is MGHRA and CDR2 is YSYEKL. The V end was cut by 5 bases, the J end by 7 bases, with 18 bases between. The DNA of the CDR3 is TGCGCCAGCAGCTCTCCTTCTTCCAGCAATGAGCAGTACTTC. Its protein product is CASSSPSSSNEQYF.

This chain links TRBV28 with TRBJ2-7, with 7 bases lining up with TRBD1. Unmatched junction bases numbered 14, after V lost 6 bases and J lost 0 bases. This CDR3 contains 17 residues. Germline loops: CDR1 MDHEN, CDR2 SYDVKM. CDR3 bases: TGTGCCAGCAGCTTCAACCCCCGGGACAGCAACTCCTACGAGCAGTACTTC. This translates into CASSFNPRDSNSYEQYF. Full variable domain (remainder filled in from reference TRBV28 and TRBJ2-7): DVKVTQSSRYLVKRTGEKVFLECVQDMDHENMFWYRQDPGLGLRLIYFSYDVKMKEKGDIPEGYSVSREKKERFSLILESASTNQTSMYLCASSFNPRDSNSYEQYFGPGTRLTVT.

This chain connects TRBV7-2 to TRBJ2-1; D unresolved. The ends were cut back, 4 bases at V and 8 bases at J, with 18 bases in the middle. This CDR3 spans 15 amino acids. Germline V lookup: CDR1 SGHTA, CDR2 FQGNSA. The CDR3 region has the DNA TGTGCCAGCAGCTCACCCGAAACTCGTGGTGATGAGCAGTTCTTC. As protein: CASSSPETRGDEQFF.

The table lists this clonotype with a few counts. This chain joins TRBV25-1 and TRBJ1-5; a weak D match, TRBD1 (6 bases). V was cut by 5 bases and J by 0 bases, with 11 bases left in between. The CDR3 consists of 15 residues. Germline V gene data show CDR1 as MGHDK and CDR2 as SYGVNS. CDR3 sequence (DNA): TGTGCCAGCAGTCAGGACAGAAATAGCAATCAGCCCCAGCATTTT. Amino acids: CASSQDRNSNQPQHF.

The V and J genes are TRBV11-2 and TRBJ1-1; 7 nucleotides align to TRBD1. This CDR3 is built from 16 residues. Germline lookup yields CDR1 SGHAT and CDR2 FQNNGV. The V and J ends lost 1 base and 1 base, in that order; junction bases with no gene match: 6. The CDR3 DNA reads TGTGCCAGCAGCTTAGGATCGGGACAGAAGAACACTGAAGCTTTCTTT. Its protein product is CASSLGSGQKNTEAFF.

This clonotype showed up just a few times. The chain has TRBV5-1 and TRBJ2-3; D gene ambiguous. The CDR3 sequence is 13 residues long. Germline assignment: CDR1 SGHRS and CDR2 YFSETQ. Trimming left V 1 base short and J 4 bases short, with 7 bases between. CDR3 amino acids: CASSLQESDTQYF. CDR3 sequence (DNA): TGCGCCAGCAGCTTGCAAGAGTCAGATACGCAGTATTTT.

This clonotype was counted only a few times. This chain links TRBV6-4 with TRBJ1-6; a possible D gene is TRBD1 (5 bases). CDR1 and CDR2 (germline): MRHNA, SNTAGT. CDR3 length equals 15 residues. V was trimmed by 8 bases and J by 4 bases, leaving 15 bases between them. The CDR3 protein is CASRDGGVYNSPLHF. The CDR3 DNA reads as TGTGCCAGCCGGGACGGCGGGGTATATAATTCACCCCTCCACTTT.

This chain links TRBV29-1 with TRBJ2-1; D might be TRBD1 (5 bases). CDR3 length: 14 residues. V lost 1 base to trimming and J lost 0 bases, with 7 bases between them. Per germline, CDR1 SQVTM and CDR2 ANQGSEA. The CDR3 DNA reads as TGCAGCGTTGAAGTCGACAGCTCCTACAATGAGCAGTTCTTC. Translated: CSVEVDSSYNEQFF.

This clonotype was picked up a small number of times. The chain carries TRBV29-1 and TRBJ1-2, with D unresolved. Looked up from germline, CDR1 is SQVTM and CDR2 is ANQGSEA. V shed 4 bases and J shed 5 bases, with 11 bases lying between them. The CDR3 consists of 12 residues. The CDR3 region is CSVAAGLYGYTF. CDR3 sequence (DNA): TGCAGCGTTGCAGCCGGACTTTATGGCTACACCTTC.

The chain is built from TRBV12-3 or TRBV12-4 and TRBJ2-4; 9 nucleotides line up with TRBD1. The end of the DNA fits TRBJ2-7 better, so the J call may be wrong. The CDR3 covers 15 residues. The DNA of the CDR3 is TGTGCCAGCAGTTTAGTCACAGGGGGCAGGTACGAGCAGTACTTC. Its protein is CASSLVTGGRYEQYF.

This chain uses TRBV5-1 with TRBJ2-5; 9 bases align to TRBD2. V was pared by 3 bases and J by 0 bases, with 6 bases of the junction left unmatched. From germline, CDR1 is SGHRS and CDR2 YFSETQ. This CDR3 is 16 amino acids long. The CDR3 DNA is TGCGCCAGCAGCTCGGTGGCTAGCGGGGACCAAGAGACCCAGTACTTC. Its translation: CASSSVASGDQETQYF.

This rearrangement joins TRBV20-1 to TRBJ2-7, with D perhaps being TRBD1 or TRBD2 (5 bases each). The better agreement between TRBJ2-5 and the DNA end casts doubt on the J call. The CDR3 is made up of 15 amino acids. In germline, CDR1 is DFQATT, CDR2 SNEGSKA (reference sequence). The CDR3: CSARDRDGEIETQYF. CDR3 coding DNA: TGCAGTGCTAGAGATCGGGACGGGGAAATAGAGACCCAGTACTTC.